Described below is a single TCR beta chain sequence and its context. Sequencing of TCR beta was performed on blood CD8+ and CD4+ T cells. Each multiple sclerosis control was a treatment-naive patient with relapsing-remitting disease that was either stable or active. FACS was used to enrich TEMRA cells, whereas the CD8+ and CD4+ T cells were obtained by negative isolation. This specimen comes from a study of CD8 T cells in Susac syndrome. Reverse transcription of roughly 0.45 to 1 ug RNA was carried out with random hexamers. Amplification of the TCR beta CDR3 was carried out by immunoSEQ multiplex PCR, which spanned a total of 54 Vbeta and 13 Jbeta segments. TCRdb reanalysed the immunoSEQ multiplex PCR reads using MiXCR and keeps one entry per CDR3 protein. The sample comprises 150,000 or so distinct CDR3 sequences, roughly 94% of which are singletons, and over 0.09% rests with the top ten. V shed 4 bases and J shed 2 bases, with 10 bases lying between them. The CDR3 extends over 14 amino acids. From germline, CDR1 is MRHNA and CDR2 SNTAGT.

V is TRBV6-4 and J is TRBJ2-3; weak D call: TRBD2 (6 bases). The sample consisted of CD4+ T cells from PBMCs. The sequence was collected from a human donor with multiple sclerosis. The CDR3 here is CASSVGTPTDTQYF. The CDR3 bases are TGTGCCAGCAGTGTTGGGACTCCCACAGATACGCAGTATTTT.